Below, 11 T cell receptor beta chains from the same sample are listed, as sequenced in a study of blood T cell repertoires in COVID-19. Clones were sequenced by immunoSEQ multiplex PCR, and TCRdb holds only the in-frame ones, with some missing. This sample yields around 71,000 clones, of which more than 80% are seen a single time; approximately 5.5% belongs to the top ten. Sample: peripheral blood. The receptors were gathered from a man aged 80 or over with acute or convalescent COVID-19.

The rearrangement links TRBV29-1 to TRBJ2-7; a possible D gene is TRBD1 (5 bases). This CDR3 is 14 amino acids long. Germline values: CDR1 SQVTM, CDR2 ANQGSEA. With 4 bases removed from V and 2 bases from J, the gap between germline ends came to 15 bases. This chain's CDR3 is CSVARDSGPYEQYF. CDR3 sequence (DNA): TGCAGCGTTGCCCGAGACAGTGGACCCTACGAGCAGTACTTC.

In nucleotides, the CDR3 is TGTGCCAGCAGCTTAGCGGCCGCGACTGGCACAGATACGCAGTATTTT. This gives the protein CASSLAAATGTDTQYF. V is TRBV7-2 and J is TRBJ2-3; no clear D. The germline CDR1 and CDR2 sequences are SGHTA and FQGNSA. There are 16 residues in the CDR3. Between the trimmed V and J ends, which lost 0 bases and 1 base, there was a span of 11 bases. Drawing the rest from reference TRBV7-2 and TRBJ2-3, the complete variable domain is GAGVSQSPSNKVTEKGKDVELRCDPISGHTALYWYRQSLGQGLEFLIYFQGNSAPDKSGLPSDRFSAERTGGSVSTLTIQRTQQEDSAVYLCASSLAAATGTDTQYFGPGTRLTVL.

The V and J genes are TRBV6-6 and TRBJ2-2, with 10 bases aligning to TRBD1. With 6 bases clipped from V and 3 bases from J, the junction kept 4 bases outside the gene matches. This CDR3 spans 15 amino acids. Germline V gene data show CDR1 as MNHNY and CDR2 as SVGAGI (reference sequence). The CDR3 DNA reads as TGTGCCAGCAGGACAGGGGGCGGCGACACCGGGGAGCTGTTTTTT. Translation: CASRTGGGDTGELFF.

The gene calls are TRBV11-2 and TRBJ1-3; 9 positions agree with TRBD1. J lost 0 bases, V lost 5 bases, and 2 bases had no gene match. The length of the CDR3 is 15 residues. Looked up from germline, CDR1 is SGHAT and CDR2 is FQNNGV. The CDR3 region is CASSRDRDSGNTIYF. CDR3 in DNA: TGTGCCAGCAGCCGGGACAGGGACTCTGGAAACACCATATATTTT.

The gene calls are TRBV6-5 and TRBJ1-1; 8 nucleotides agree with TRBD1. CDR1 and CDR2 from the germline V gene are MNHEY and SVGAGI. This CDR3 has 14 residues. The V segment lost 6 bases and the J segment 1 base; nucleotides outside the gene matches: 4. As DNA, the CDR3 is TGTGCCAGCAGCCCCAGGGGGCGGAACACTGAAGCTTTCTTT. It translates to CASSPRGRNTEAFF.

The chain employs TRBV30 and TRBJ1-2, with a weak D call TRBD1 (5 bases). The CDR3 contains 13 residues. V shed 3 bases and J shed 3 bases, with 11 bases lying between them. The V gene's germline CDR1 is GTSNPN and CDR2 SVGIG (reference sequence). Here the CDR3 reads CAWRAGWYYGYTF. The CDR3 DNA follows: TGTGCCTGGAGGGCAGGGTGGTACTATGGCTACACCTTC.

The chain links TRBV6-2 or TRBV6-3 to TRBJ2-3, with 11 bases lining up with TRBD1. Trimming at V came to 5 bases and at J to 5 bases, leaving 9 bases not matched to a gene. This CDR3 has 16 residues. Per the germline V gene, CDR1 is MNHEY and CDR2 is SVGEGT. CDR3 bases: TGTGCCAGCAGTACCCAGGGACAGGGGGTTATAGATACGCAGTATTTT. As protein: CASSTQGQGVIDTQYF.

V gene TRBV6-2 or TRBV6-3 combines with J gene TRBJ2-7; D might be TRBD2 (7 bases). CDR3 length: 15 residues. In germline, CDR1 is MNHEY, CDR2 SVGEGT. V dropped 2 bases and J dropped 5 bases, with 16 bases sitting between them. The DNA of the CDR3 is TGTGCCAGCAGTTACCCCCGGGGGGCCCCTCACGAGCAGTACTTC. This sequence encodes CASSYPRGAPHEQYF.

The chain combines TRBV7-9 with TRBJ2-7, with TRBD2 identical over 11 bases. Unmatched junction bases numbered 9, after V lost 5 bases and J lost 3 bases. CDR1 and CDR2 (germline): SEHNR, FQNEAQ (reference sequence). CDR3 length equals 16 residues. The CDR3 here is CASSPYSGRAVYEQYF. CDR3 in DNA: TGTGCCAGCAGCCCTTATAGCGGGAGGGCCGTCTACGAGCAGTACTTC. The whole variable domain, filled in from reference TRBV7-9 and TRBJ2-7, reads DTGVSQNPRHKITKRGQNVTFRCDPISEHNRLYWYRQTLGQGPEFLTYFQNEAQLEKSRLLSDRFSAERPKGSFSTLEIQRTEQGDSAMYLCASSPYSGRAVYEQYFGPGTRLTVT.

The V and J genes are TRBV19 and TRBJ1-3; tentatively, D is TRBD1 (6 bases). The CDR3 runs to 15 residues. V gave up 3 bases and J gave up 2 bases, with 11 bases separating them. Germline-derived CDR1 and CDR2 are LNHDA and SQIVND (reference sequence). CDR3 loop: CASSMGHETGNTIYF. DNA of the CDR3: TGTGCCAGTAGTATGGGACACGAAACTGGAAACACCATATATTTT.

The gene calls are TRBV28 and TRBJ1-1, with D maybe TRBD1 (6 bases). CDR3 size: 15 residues. In germline, CDR1 is MDHEN, CDR2 SYDVKM. V lost 0 bases and J 0 bases, leaving 8 bases between the germline ends. For the CDR3, the DNA is TGTGCCAGCAGTTTATGGGGACAACTGAACACTGAAGCTTTCTTT. Protein: CASSLWGQLNTEAFF.